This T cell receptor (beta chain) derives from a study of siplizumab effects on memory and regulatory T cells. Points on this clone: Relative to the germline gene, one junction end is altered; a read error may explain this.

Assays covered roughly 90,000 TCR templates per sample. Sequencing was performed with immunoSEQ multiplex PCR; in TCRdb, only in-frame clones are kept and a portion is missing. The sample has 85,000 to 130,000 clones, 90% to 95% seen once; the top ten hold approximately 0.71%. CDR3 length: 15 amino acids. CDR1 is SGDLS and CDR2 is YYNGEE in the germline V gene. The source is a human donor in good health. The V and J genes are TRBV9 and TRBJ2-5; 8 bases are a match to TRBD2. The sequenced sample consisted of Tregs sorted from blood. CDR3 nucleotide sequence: TGTGCCAGCGGACTCGGACTAGCCGACCAGGAGACCCAGTACTTC. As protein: CASGLGLADQETQYF.